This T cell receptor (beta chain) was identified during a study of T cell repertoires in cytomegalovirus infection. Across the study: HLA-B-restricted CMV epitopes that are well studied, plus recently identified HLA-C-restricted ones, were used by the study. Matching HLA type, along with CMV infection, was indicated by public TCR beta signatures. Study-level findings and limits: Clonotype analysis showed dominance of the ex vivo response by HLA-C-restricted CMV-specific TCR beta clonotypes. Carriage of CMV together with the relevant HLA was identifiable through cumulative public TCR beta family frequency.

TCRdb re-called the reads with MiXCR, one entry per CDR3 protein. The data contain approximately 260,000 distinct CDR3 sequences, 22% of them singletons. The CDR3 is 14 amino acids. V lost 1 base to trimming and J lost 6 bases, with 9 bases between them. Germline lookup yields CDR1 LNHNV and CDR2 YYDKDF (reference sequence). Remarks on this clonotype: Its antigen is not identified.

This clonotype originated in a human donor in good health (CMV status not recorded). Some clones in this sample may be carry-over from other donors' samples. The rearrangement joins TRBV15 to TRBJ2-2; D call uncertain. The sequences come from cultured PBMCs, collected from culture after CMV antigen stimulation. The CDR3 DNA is TGTGCCACCAGCAGAGGATTCCGTTCCGGGGAGCTGTTTTTT. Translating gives CATSRGFRSGELFF.